Below are 10 T cell receptor beta chains sequenced from a single sample in a study of regulatory T cells in long-lasting Graves disease. Time point indicated: persistent/refractory GD, antithyroid drugs over 5 years with positive TRAb. PBMC RNA served as the TCR library source. Combining iRepertoire HTBI primers with Arm-PCR of CDR3 regions, the authors built TCR beta libraries. TCRdb ran MiXCR on the multiplex PCR reads and lists one entry per CDR3 protein. The sample has about 460,000 distinct CDR3 sequences, approximately 23% seen once. Sequenced here: peripheral blood mononuclear cells (PBMCs), sampled when the disease was refractory, from a patient treated with antithyroid drugs. Every receptor here comes from a female donor with Graves disease.

The V gene is TRBV10-3, the J gene TRBJ2-7; unclear D gene. The CDR3 totals 15 residues. Trimming stripped 2 bases from V and 7 bases from J, with 18 bases between. Germline CDR1 is ENHRY and CDR2 is SYGVKD. The CDR3 reads CAISETAAGPIEQYF. The CDR3 DNA is TGTGCCATCAGTGAGACAGCAGCTGGCCCTATAGAGCAGTACTTC.

This clonotype occurred many times. V is TRBV12-3 or TRBV12-4 and J is TRBJ1-3; D uncertain. V was shortened by 5 bases and J by 0 bases, with 8 bases between the two germline ends. The CDR3 sequence is 14 residues long. The CDR3 protein is CASSPPSSGNTIYF. CDR3 in DNA: TGTGCCAGCAGTCCCCCAAGCTCTGGAAACACCATATATTTT.

V and J are TRBV11-1 and TRBJ2-7; no reliable D call. CDR3 length: 13 residues. Trimming left V 4 bases short and J 3 bases short, with 10 bases between. The germline V gene encodes CDR1 SGHAT and CDR2 FQDESV (reference sequence). CDR3 nucleotides: TGTGCCAGCAGCTCGCCAAAGGGCTACGAGCAGTACTTC. Translating gives CASSSPKGYEQYF.

In this sample, this clonotype turned up many times. The chain recombines TRBV5-4 with TRBJ2-7, with unresolved D. Germline V CDR1 and CDR2: SGHNT, YYREEE (reference sequence). Trimming took off 1 base at V and 2 bases at J, with 7 bases between the two ends. CDR3 length equals 13 residues. The CDR3 coding sequence is TGTGCCAGCAGCTTGCCAGGCCCCTACGAGCAGTACTTC. Translated, it gives CASSLPGPYEQYF.

This clonotype was counted many times. The gene calls are TRBV28 and TRBJ2-4; D is possibly TRBD1 (5 bases). Germline V gene lookup returns CDR1 MDHEN and CDR2 SYDVKM. The CDR3 spans 14 residues. V dropped 6 bases and J dropped 11 bases, with 20 bases sitting between them. The CDR3 sequence: CASSPAAGSGVQYF. Here the CDR3 DNA reads TGTGCCAGCAGCCCTGCGGCAGGGTCAGGAGTTCAGTACTTC.

The chain recombines TRBV19 with TRBJ2-4; perhaps D is TRBD1 or TRBD2 (5 bases each). From germline, CDR1 is LNHDA and CDR2 SQIVND (reference sequence). With 1 base removed from V and 0 bases from J, the gap between germline ends came to 10 bases. CDR3 length: 16 amino acids. The CDR3 region has the DNA TGTGCCAGTAGTATAGGAAGGGGAGTAGCCAAAAACATTCAGTACTTC. It yields the protein CASSIGRGVAKNIQYF.

CDR3 protein: CASSSRVNQPQHF. In DNA form, the CDR3 reads TGTGCCAGCAGCTCCAGGGTGAATCAGCCCCAGCATTTT. This chain joins TRBV7-8 and TRBJ1-5, with D possibly being TRBD1 (5 bases). CDR3 size: 13 residues. V was trimmed by 4 bases and J by 4 bases, leaving 8 bases between them. Germline CDR1 is SGHVS and CDR2 is FQNEAQ.

This clonotype was observed many times. The rearrangement uses TRBV7-2 and TRBJ2-5; 7 nucleotides align to TRBD1. The CDR3 is made up of 14 amino acids. Germline-derived CDR1 and CDR2 are SGHTA and FQGNSA. J lost 2 bases, V lost 5 bases, and 5 bases had no gene match. As DNA, the CDR3 is TGTGCCAGCAGCCAGCAGGGACAGCAAGAGACCCAGTACTTC. This codes for CASSQQGQQETQYF.

This clonotype showed up many times. This sequence joins TRBV6-1 and TRBJ2-5; maybe TRBD2 (5 bases). The V and J ends lost 5 bases and 4 bases respectively, with 11 bases between them. Per germline, CDR1 MNHNS and CDR2 SASEGT. This CDR3 region has 13 residues. The CDR3 spells CASSPLSGETQYF. CDR3 DNA: TGTGCCAGCAGTCCGTTGAGCGGAGAGACCCAGTACTTC.

This chain connects TRBV7-9 to TRBJ2-7; the D is unclear. The ends were cut back, 6 bases at V and 1 base at J, with 13 bases in the middle. CDR3 size: 14 residues. Germline V lookup: CDR1 SEHNR, CDR2 FQNEAQ (reference sequence). CDR3: CASSPGYYSYEQYF. The CDR3, as DNA: TGTGCCAGCAGTCCCGGGTACTATTCCTACGAGCAGTACTTC.